These 6 T cell receptor beta chains came from one sample sequenced in a study of regulatory T cells in long-lasting Graves disease. Construction of TCR beta libraries relied on iRepertoire HTBI primers and on Arm-PCR targeting CDR3 regions. TCRdb used MiXCR to reprocess the multiplex PCR reads, holding one entry per CDR3 protein. Found here are about 460,000 distinct CDR3 sequences, approximately 23% of them singletons; the top ten hold around 12%. Time point noted: persistent/refractory GD, antithyroid drugs over 5 years with positive TRAb. PBMC-extracted RNA yielded the TCR library. Material: peripheral blood mononuclear cells (PBMCs), obtained when the disease was refractory, from a patient treated with antithyroid drugs. These receptors all come from a female donor with Graves disease.

V is TRBV18 and J is TRBJ1-5, with D possibly TRBD1 on 5 matching bases. Germline assignment: CDR1 KGHSH and CDR2 LQKENI. Trimming shortened V by 6 bases and J by 0 bases, and 12 bases separated the two germline ends. The CDR3 loop spans 15 amino acids. CDR3 bases: TGTGCCAGCTCGTCGACAGTCAATAGCAATCAGCCCCAGCATTTT. Its protein is CASSSTVNSNQPQHF.

This clonotype was detected ten times or more. The chain combines TRBV12-3 or TRBV12-4 with TRBJ1-4, with D hard to call. There are 14 residues in the CDR3. The V gene lost 6 bases and the J gene lost 0 bases, with 8 bases spanning the gap. The CDR3, as DNA: TGTGCCAGCAGCCACGGGTCAACTAATGAAAAACTGTTTTTT. Translated: CASSHGSTNEKLFF.

This clonotype came up many times. The chain combines TRBV11-2 with TRBJ1-1, with D maybe TRBD1 (5 bases). V was trimmed by 1 base and J by 11 bases, leaving 8 bases between them. The germline V gene has CDR1 SGHAT and CDR2 FQNNGV. The CDR3 has 11 amino acids. The CDR3 sequence is CASSLVRDAFF. The CDR3, as DNA: TGTGCCAGCAGCTTAGTACGGGACGCTTTCTTT. The full variable domain, completed using reference TRBV11-2 and TRBJ1-1, is EAGVAQSPRYKIIEKRQSVAFWCNPISGHATLYWYQQILGQGPKLLIQFQNNGVVDDSQLPKDRFSAERLKGVDSTLKIQPAKLEDSAVYLCASSLVRDAFFGQGTRLTVV.

The V call is TRBV7-2, the J call TRBJ1-5; possibly TRBD1 for D (5 bases). Trimming removed 5 bases from V and 5 bases from J, with 10 bases in between. CDR3 size: 13 residues. Germline V lookup: CDR1 SGHTA, CDR2 FQGNSA. DNA for the CDR3: TGTGCCAGCAGCCTCAGGGTAGATCAGCCCCAGCATTTT. This sequence encodes CASSLRVDQPQHF.

This chain links TRBV3-1 with TRBJ2-7; D remains ambiguous. Germline CDR1 reads LGHDT; CDR2 reads YNNKEL (reference sequence). This CDR3 is built from 14 residues. V was cut by 0 bases and J by 0 bases, with 6 bases left in between. In DNA, the CDR3 is TGTGCCAGCAGCCAAGACTACAGCTCCTACGAGCAGTACTTC. Translation: CASSQDYSSYEQYF.

This clonotype was detected many times. V gene TRBV11-2 combines with J gene TRBJ1-2; 10 positions agree with TRBD1. The CDR3 totals 15 residues. The V gene end was trimmed by 4 bases and the J gene end by 8 bases; junction bases not matched to a gene: 10. Per the germline V gene, CDR1 is SGHAT and CDR2 is FQNNGV. Here the CDR3 DNA reads TGTGCCAGCAGCTCCTTCGCCGGGACAGGGGACGGCTACACCTTC. It encodes CASSSFAGTGDGYTF. Complete variable domain (other parts from reference TRBV11-2 and TRBJ1-2): EAGVAQSPRYKIIEKRQSVAFWCNPISGHATLYWYQQILGQGPKLLIQFQNNGVVDDSQLPKDRFSAERLKGVDSTLKIQPAKLEDSAVYLCASSSFAGTGDGYTFGSGTRLTVV.